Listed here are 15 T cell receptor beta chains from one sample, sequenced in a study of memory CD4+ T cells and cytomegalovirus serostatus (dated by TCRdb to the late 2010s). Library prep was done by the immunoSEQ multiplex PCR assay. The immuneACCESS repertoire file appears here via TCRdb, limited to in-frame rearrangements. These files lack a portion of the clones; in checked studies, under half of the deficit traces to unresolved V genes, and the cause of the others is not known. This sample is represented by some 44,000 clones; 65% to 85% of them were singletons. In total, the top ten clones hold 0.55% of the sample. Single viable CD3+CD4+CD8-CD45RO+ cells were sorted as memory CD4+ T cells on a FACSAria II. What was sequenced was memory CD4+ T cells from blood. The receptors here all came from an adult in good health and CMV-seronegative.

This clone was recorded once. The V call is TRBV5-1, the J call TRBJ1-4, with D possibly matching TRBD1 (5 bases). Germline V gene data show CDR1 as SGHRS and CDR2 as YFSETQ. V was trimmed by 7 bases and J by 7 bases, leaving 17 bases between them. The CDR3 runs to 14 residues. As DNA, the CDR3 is TGCGCCAGCCGTGCGGAGGCAGGGTCTGAAAAACTGTTTTTT. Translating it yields CASRAEAGSEKLFF.

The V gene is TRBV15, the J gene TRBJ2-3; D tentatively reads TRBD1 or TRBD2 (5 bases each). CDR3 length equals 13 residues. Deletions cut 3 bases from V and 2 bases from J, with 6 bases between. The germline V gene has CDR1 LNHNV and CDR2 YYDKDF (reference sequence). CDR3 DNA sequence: TGTGCCACCAGCAGGGGGGACACAGATACGCAGTATTTT. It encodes CATSRGDTDTQYF.

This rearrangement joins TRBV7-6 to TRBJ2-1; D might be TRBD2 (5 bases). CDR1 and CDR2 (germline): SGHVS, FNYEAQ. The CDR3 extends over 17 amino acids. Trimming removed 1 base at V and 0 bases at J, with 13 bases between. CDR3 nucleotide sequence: TGTGCCAGCAGCTTAGAGGTGCCTACTAGCTCCTACAATGAGCAGTTCTTC. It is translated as CASSLEVPTSSYNEQFF.

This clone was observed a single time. CDR3: CASSLSWGASAYGYTF. DNA of the CDR3: TGCGCCAGCAGCTTGTCCTGGGGGGCCTCCGCCTATGGCTACACCTTC. The chain is built from TRBV5-1 and TRBJ1-2, with a weak D call TRBD1 (6 bases). The CDR3 length is 16 residues. V was trimmed by 1 base and J by 4 bases, leaving 17 bases between them. Germline V gene sequence: CDR1 SGHRS, CDR2 YFSETQ.

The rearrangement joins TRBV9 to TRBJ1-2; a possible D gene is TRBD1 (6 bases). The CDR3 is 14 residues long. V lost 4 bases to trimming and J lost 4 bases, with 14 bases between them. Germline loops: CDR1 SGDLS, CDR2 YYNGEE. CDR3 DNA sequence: TGTGCCAGCAGCACCCTGACAGGCCTCTATGGCTACACCTTC. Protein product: CASSTLTGLYGYTF.

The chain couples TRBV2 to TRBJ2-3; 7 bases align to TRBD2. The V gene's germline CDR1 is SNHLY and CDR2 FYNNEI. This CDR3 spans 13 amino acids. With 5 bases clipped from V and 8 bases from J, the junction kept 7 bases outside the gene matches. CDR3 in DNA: TGTGCCAGCAGTAACCTAGCGGAGACTACGCAGTATTTT. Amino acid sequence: CASSNLAETTQYF.

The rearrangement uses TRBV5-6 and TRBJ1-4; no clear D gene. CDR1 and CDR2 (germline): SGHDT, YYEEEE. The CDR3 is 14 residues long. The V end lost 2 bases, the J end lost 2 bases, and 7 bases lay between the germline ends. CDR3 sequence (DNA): TGTGCCAGCAGCTTCTACCAGACTAATGAAAAACTGTTTTTT. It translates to CASSFYQTNEKLFF. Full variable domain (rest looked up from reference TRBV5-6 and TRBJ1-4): DAGVTQSPTHLIKTRGQQVTLRCSPKSGHDTVSWYQQALGQGPQFIFQYYEEEERQRGNFPDRFSGHQFPNYSSELNVNALLLGDSALYLCASSFYQTNEKLFFGSGTQLSVL.

The CDR3 coding sequence is TGCGCCAGCTTCCGGAGTCGGGGGCTTTACGAGCAGTACTTC. Translated, it gives CASFRSRGLYEQYF. V is TRBV10-1 and J is TRBJ2-5, with D perhaps matching TRBD1 or TRBD2 (6 bases each). The DNA end lines up better with TRBJ2-7; the J call may be wrong. The CDR3 is 14 amino acids. CDR1 and CDR2 (germline): WNHNN, SYGVQD (reference sequence).

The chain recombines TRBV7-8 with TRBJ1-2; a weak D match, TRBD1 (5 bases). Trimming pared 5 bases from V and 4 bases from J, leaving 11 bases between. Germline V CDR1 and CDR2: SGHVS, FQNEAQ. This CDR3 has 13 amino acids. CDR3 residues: CASSQDKIYGYTF. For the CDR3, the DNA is TGTGCCAGCAGCCAGGACAAAATCTATGGCTACACCTTC.

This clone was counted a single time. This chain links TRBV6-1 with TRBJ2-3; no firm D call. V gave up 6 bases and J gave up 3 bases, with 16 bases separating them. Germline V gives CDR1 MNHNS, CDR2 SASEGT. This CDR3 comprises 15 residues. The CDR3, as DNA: TGTGCCAGCAGGGAAAGCCTTACCCTAACAGATACGCAGTATTTT. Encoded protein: CASRESLTLTDTQYF.

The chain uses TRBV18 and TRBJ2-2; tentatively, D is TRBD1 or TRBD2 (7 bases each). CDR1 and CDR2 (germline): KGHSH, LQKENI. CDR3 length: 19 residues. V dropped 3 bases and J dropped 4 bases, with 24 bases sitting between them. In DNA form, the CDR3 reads TGTGCCAGCTCACCTTTCCAGGGGGTGAAGCGGGGTATCACCGGGGAGCTGTTTTTT. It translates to CASSPFQGVKRGITGELFF.

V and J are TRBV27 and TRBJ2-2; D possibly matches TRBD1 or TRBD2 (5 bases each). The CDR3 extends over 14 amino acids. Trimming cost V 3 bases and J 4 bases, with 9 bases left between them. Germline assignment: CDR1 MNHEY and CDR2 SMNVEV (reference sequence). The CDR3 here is CASSFWGRTGELFF. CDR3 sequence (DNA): TGTGCCAGCAGTTTTTGGGGACGCACCGGGGAGCTGTTTTTT.

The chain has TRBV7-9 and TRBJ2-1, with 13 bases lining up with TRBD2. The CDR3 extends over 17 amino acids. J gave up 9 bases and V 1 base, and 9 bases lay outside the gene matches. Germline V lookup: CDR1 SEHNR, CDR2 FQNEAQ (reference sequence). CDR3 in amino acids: CASSLEGRLAGGSEQFF. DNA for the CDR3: TGTGCCAGCAGCTTAGAGGGTAGACTAGCGGGGGGTAGTGAGCAGTTCTTC.

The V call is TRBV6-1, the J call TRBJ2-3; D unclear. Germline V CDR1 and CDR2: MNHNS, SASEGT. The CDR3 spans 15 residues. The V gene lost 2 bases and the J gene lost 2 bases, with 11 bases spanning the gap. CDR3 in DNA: TGTGCCAGCAGTGAAAGGTTGGCAGTCACAGATACGCAGTATTTT. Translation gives CASSERLAVTDTQYF.

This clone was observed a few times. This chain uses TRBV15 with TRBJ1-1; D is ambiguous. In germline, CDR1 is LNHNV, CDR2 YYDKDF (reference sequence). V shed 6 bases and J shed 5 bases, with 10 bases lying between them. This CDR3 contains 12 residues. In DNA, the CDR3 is TGTGCCACCAGGGAGGGTTGGACTGAAGCTTTCTTT. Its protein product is CATREGWTEAFF.